The rows below give T cell receptor beta chains drawn from one sample of a study of blood T cell repertoires in COVID-19. Produced via immunoSEQ multiplex PCR; TCRdb's table is partial and in-frame only. The data hold over 200,000 clones, with nearly 90% observed a single time. Sequencing was performed on PBMCs or T cells enriched from blood (not recorded which). Receptors originate from a young man who had recovered from COVID-19. The CDR3 runs from the conserved cysteine through the conserved F or W. Each record gives: D gene, V gene, clone size, CDR3 length, J gene, CDR3 DNA, CDR3 protein. A D gene is named only where the DNA matches it firmly. Expanded clones get a size class; other rows say once, few or many, or leave the size out.

-,TRBV24-1,-,11,TRBJ2-1,TGTGCCACCAGTGACATCAATGAGCAGTTCTTC,CATSDINEQFF
-,TRBV12-3/TRBV12-4,-,13,TRBJ1-3,TGTGCCAGCAACAGGGACTCTGGAAACACCATATATTTT,CASNRDSGNTIYF
TRBD2,TRBV29-1,-,15,TRBJ2-1,TGCAGCGGCGTTACTAGCGGTAGCTCCTACAATGAGCAGTTCTTC,CSGVTSGSSYNEQFF
TRBD2,TRBV7-9,-,15,TRBJ2-3,TGTGCCAGCAGCTACACCGGGACTAGCGTCGATACGCAGTATTTT,CASSYTGTSVDTQYF
TRBD1,TRBV2,-,15,TRBJ1-6,TGTGCCAGCAGCGAAGGACAGGGATTAAATTCACCCCTCCACTTT,CASSEGQGLNSPLHF
TRBD2,TRBV7-9,-,16,TRBJ2-7,TGTGCCAGCAGCTTGGTTAGCGGGGGGGGCTCCTACGAGCAGTACTTC,CASSLVSGGGSYEQYF
-,TRBV5-4,-,15,TRBJ2-5,TGTGCCAGCGGTCGCGTAGCGGAGAACGGAGAGACCCAGTACTTC,CASGRVAENGETQYF
-,TRBV27,-,15,TRBJ1-2,TGTGCCAGCAGTTCGGCCTCCCAGGGGAACTATGGCTACACCTTC,CASSSASQGNYGYTF
TRBD1,TRBV6-2/TRBV6-3,-,18,TRBJ2-2,TGTGCCAGCAGTTACTCGACGGACAGGGGAAGGGACACCGGGGAGCTGTTTTTT,CASSYSTDRGRDTGELFF
-,TRBV7-2,-,15,TRBJ1-5,TGTGCCAGCAGCCCAATTCGGGGGAGCAATCAGCCCCAGCATTTT,CASSPIRGSNQPQHF
TRBD2,TRBV30,-,14,TRBJ2-7,TGTGCCTGGAGTGTACCCGGGAGGGGGTACGAGCAGTACTTC,CAWSVPGRGYEQYF
TRBD2,TRBV19,-,15,TRBJ2-1,TGTGCCAGTAGTAACGGACTAGTTGGGGTGGTTGAGCAGTTCTTC,CASSNGLVGVVEQFF
-,TRBV28,-,19,TRBJ2-5,TGTGCCAGCAGTTTTACCCGCCCCGTTCACAGGGTAGGGGCAGAGACCCAGTACTTC,CASSFTRPVHRVGAETQYF
TRBD1,TRBV27,-,15,TRBJ2-7,TGTGCCAGCAGTTCTCTCAGGACAGGGCTCTACGAGCAGTACTTC,CASSSLRTGLYEQYF
-,TRBV4-3,-,17,TRBJ1-4,TGCGCCAGCAGCCAAGATAGGGGGAGGGATCAGGGGGAAAAACTGTTTTTT,CASSQDRGRDQGEKLFF
-,TRBV28,-,12,TRBJ2-7,TGTGCCTGTGCAGGGGTCTCCTACGAGCAGTACTTC,CACAGVSYEQYF
-,TRBV19,-,12,TRBJ2-1,TGTGCCAGTAGTATAGGTCGGAATGAGCAGTTCTTC,CASSIGRNEQFF
TRBD2,TRBV10-3,-,19,TRBJ2-2,TGTGCCATCACCCCCGGAAGGACTAGCGGGAGAGGAAGCACCGGGGAGCTGTTTTTT,CAITPGRTSGRGSTGELFF
-,TRBV4-2,-,14,TRBJ1-6,TGTGCCAGCAGCCACCCCCGCGGGGGTTCACCCCTCCACTTT,CASSHPRGGSPLHF
-,TRBV7-2,-,18,TRBJ2-1,TGTGCCAGCAGCCGCCGCTCAGTCAGACTCAACCCCTACAATGAGCAGTTCTTC,CASSRRSVRLNPYNEQFF
-,TRBV19,once,17,TRBJ1-1,TGTGCCAGTAGTATGATGGGCAGGGAATTTTATCACACTGAAGCTTTCTTT,CASSMMGREFYHTEAFF
-,TRBV6-2/TRBV6-3,-,15,TRBJ1-4,TGTGCCAGCAGTGAGCCGGAACGGGGTAATGAAAAACTGTTTTTT,CASSEPERGNEKLFF
TRBD1,TRBV11-2,-,17,TRBJ2-1,TGTGCCAGCAGCTTATTGAAACAGGGGACGCAATACAATGAGCAGTTCTTC,CASSLLKQGTQYNEQFF
-,TRBV5-6,-,13,TRBJ2-2,TGTGCCAGCGGGCCAGGAGGAATCGGGGAGCTGTTTTTT,CASGPGGIGELFF
TRBD1,TRBV7-2,-,14,TRBJ2-7,TGTGCCAGCAGCATACCAACCTCGACAGGGGAGCAGTACTTC,CASSIPTSTGEQYF
-,TRBV10-3,-,14,TRBJ1-2,TGTGCCACAGGGGAACAGGGAACCAACTATGGCTACACCTTC,CATGEQGTNYGYTF
TRBD1,TRBV18,-,14,TRBJ1-5,TGTGCCAGCTCAAAGGACAGGTCCGGTCAGCCCCAGCATTTT,CASSKDRSGQPQHF
-,TRBV5-1,-,17,TRBJ2-3,TGCGCCAGCAGCGTCCGGACGGCCCGCCTTAGCGCAGATACGCAGTATTTT,CASSVRTARLSADTQYF
TRBD1,TRBV7-9,-,15,TRBJ1-5,TGTGCCAGCAGCTTATACAGGGGCGTGATGGAGCCCCAGCATTTT,CASSLYRGVMEPQHF
-,TRBV5-1,few,15,TRBJ2-1,TGCGCCAGCAGCTTGGACGGGGTGCCGTCCAATGAGCAGTTCTTC,CASSLDGVPSNEQFF
TRBD1,TRBV6-1,-,18,TRBJ2-7,TGTGCCAGCAGTGAAGCGTCCCGTAGGTGGACAGGGGCCTACGAGCAGTACTTC,CASSEASRRWTGAYEQYF
-,TRBV20-1,-,14,TRBJ1-2,TGCAGTGCTAGTCCCTCCGCGGGGAACTATGGCTACACCTTC,CSASPSAGNYGYTF
TRBD2,TRBV19,-,19,TRBJ2-7,TGTGCCAGTAGTATTTTCGCTAGCGGGAGAGGTATTTCTTCCTACGAGCAGTACTTC,CASSIFASGRGISSYEQYF
-,TRBV7-9,-,14,TRBJ1-1,TGTGCCAGCAGCTTAGGGGACTACAACACTGAAGCTTTCTTT,CASSLGDYNTEAFF
-,TRBV2,-,12,TRBJ2-7,TGTGCCAGCACGGCAGGGGCCTACGAGCAGTACTTC,CASTAGAYEQYF
TRBD2,TRBV11-2,-,16,TRBJ2-2,TGTGCCAGCAGCTTACAAGCGGGACTTAACACCGGGGAGCTGTTTTTT,CASSLQAGLNTGELFF
TRBD2,TRBV28,-,15,TRBJ2-5,TGTGCCAGCAGTCCCGCCCGGGCGGGGGAGAGGGCCCAGTACTTC,CASSPARAGERAQYF
-,TRBV10-3,-,13,TRBJ1-1,TGTGCCATCAGGGACTCCCAAGGGACTGAAGCTTTCTTT,CAIRDSQGTEAFF
-,TRBV11-2,-,13,TRBJ1-4,TGTGCCAGCAGCTTAGGGGGGGATGAAAAACTGTTTTTT,CASSLGGDEKLFF
TRBD1,TRBV11-2,few,15,TRBJ2-1,TGTGCCAGCACTAACCGGGGACAGGGATACGATGAGCAGTTCTTC,CASTNRGQGYDEQFF
-,TRBV28,-,10,TRBJ1-2,TGTGCCAGCAGCCGCTATGGCTACACCTTC,CASSRYGYTF
TRBD2,TRBV10-1,-,15,TRBJ2-1,TGCGCCAGCAGACCTGGACTAGAGGGCGGTAATGAGCAGTTCTTC,CASRPGLEGGNEQFF
TRBD2,TRBV13,-,19,TRBJ2-3,TGTGCCAGCAGCTTAGGTGGGACTAGCGGGGGGGCTAGCACAGATACGCAGTATTTT,CASSLGGTSGGASTDTQYF
-,TRBV7-9,-,12,TRBJ1-2,TGTGCCAGCCCCTTGGGGGGCGACGGCTACACCTTC,CASPLGGDGYTF
TRBD2,TRBV5-8,-,15,TRBJ2-7,TGTGCCAGCAGTCGGACTTCGGGAGGTTCCTACGAGCAGTACTTC,CASSRTSGGSYEQYF
-,TRBV5-1,-,14,TRBJ1-2,TGCGCCAGCAGACCGGGTACAACTAACTATGGCTACACCTTC,CASRPGTTNYGYTF
TRBD1,TRBV4-2,-,15,TRBJ1-5,TGTGCCAGCAGCCCGGGACAGGGGGCAAATCAGCCCCAGCATTTT,CASSPGQGANQPQHF
TRBD1,TRBV19,once,16,TRBJ1-2,TGTGCCAGTAGTAAAGCCGGGACAGGGAAGTTCGAGGGCTACACCTTC,CASSKAGTGKFEGYTF
-,TRBV9,-,14,TRBJ2-2,TGTGCCAGCAGCGTAGCCAGGAACACCGGGGAGCTGTTTTTT,CASSVARNTGELFF
-,TRBV7-9,-,12,TRBJ2-3,TGTGCCAGCAGCCACGGTGGAGATACGCAGTATTTT,CASSHGGDTQYF
-,TRBV19,once,16,TRBJ1-2,TGTGCCAGTAGTATTCCTTGGACATTATCGGACTATGGCTACACCTTC,CASSIPWTLSDYGYTF
TRBD2,TRBV7-2,-,16,TRBJ2-1,TGTGCCAGCAGCTTAGCACAGCGGGGGTCCTACAATGAGCAGTTCTTC,CASSLAQRGSYNEQFF
TRBD1,TRBV7-6,-,15,TRBJ2-3,TGTGCCAGCAGCTTACAGGGGGCTCACACAGATACGCAGTATTTT,CASSLQGAHTDTQYF
TRBD2,TRBV4-3,-,17,TRBJ2-1,TGCGCCAGCAGCCAAGATCTACGGGGGGGATCCTACAATGAGCAGTTCTTC,CASSQDLRGGSYNEQFF
-,TRBV6-6,-,14,TRBJ1-4,TGTGCCAGCAGTCGGGGCGATTCAGGTGAAAAACTGTTTTTT,CASSRGDSGEKLFF